This is a list of T cell receptor beta chains from one sample in a study of blood T cell repertoires in COVID-19. Sequenced by immunoSEQ multiplex PCR; TCRdb stores in-frame clones only, minus some. The profile shows nearly 90,000 clones, roughly 88% of them singletons. Sequencing was carried out using peripheral blood. These receptors were taken from a man in his sixties with acute or convalescent COVID-19. Both conserved end residues are part of each CDR3. A D gene is named only where the DNA matches it firmly. Clone size appears in some rows only: once, few, many, or a class for an expanded clone.

d_call clone_size j_call v_call cdr3_aa cdr3_nt
NA NA TRBJ2-3 TRBV5-1 CASSFSIGTDTQYF TGCGCCAGCAGCTTCTCGATCGGGACAGATACGCAGTATTTT
NA NA TRBJ2-1 TRBV19 CASSISGSGVVNEQFF TGTGCCAGTAGTATTAGTGGGTCGGGGGTGGTCAATGAGCAGTTCTTC
TRBD1 NA TRBJ1-2 TRBV5-1 CASSGLAGGSYGYTF TGCGCCAGCAGCGGTCTGGCAGGGGGCAGCTATGGCTACACCTTC
TRBD1 NA TRBJ1-2 TRBV6-2/TRBV6-3 CASSATGANYGYTF TGTGCCAGCAGTGCCACAGGGGCTAACTATGGCTACACCTTC
TRBD1 NA TRBJ1-1 TRBV3-1/TRBV3-2 CASSQDLGQGIGGAFF TGTGCCAGCAGCCAAGATCTGGGACAGGGGATAGGCGGAGCTTTCTTT
NA NA TRBJ1-2 TRBV7-3 CASSLGGLSYGYTF TGTGCCAGCAGCTTGGGGGGGTTGAGCTATGGCTACACCTTC
NA once TRBJ1-6 TRBV23-1 CASSRGSSSACSPLHF TGCGCCAGCAGTCGAGGGAGTTCAAGCGCGTGTTCACCCCTCCACTTT
NA NA TRBJ1-2 TRBV11-2 CASRLQGTYGYTF TGTGCCAGCAGGCTACAGGGTACCTATGGCTACACCTTC
NA once TRBJ1-2 TRBV30 CAWLGEGTYGYTF TGTGCCTGGCTCGGGGAGGGGACGTATGGCTACACCTTC
TRBD2 NA TRBJ2-7 TRBV7-7 CASSLRDYIVYEQYF TGTGCCAGCAGCTTAAGGGACTATATAGTCTACGAGCAGTACTTC
NA NA TRBJ2-7 TRBV19 CASFSNEQYF TGTGCCAGTTTTAGCAACGAGCAGTACTTC
TRBD2 NA TRBJ2-7 TRBV5-1 CASSLGLAGGAGEQYF TGCGCCAGCAGCTTGGGTCTAGCGGGAGGGGCGGGCGAGCAGTACTTC
TRBD2 NA TRBJ2-5 TRBV24-1 CATSDSVAGGYETQYF TGTGCCACCAGTGATTCAGTAGCGGGAGGGTATGAGACCCAGTACTTC
NA NA TRBJ2-7 TRBV19 CASIPKLEPAYEQYF TGTGCCAGTATCCCCAAACTCGAACCCGCCTACGAGCAGTACTTC
NA NA TRBJ1-2 TRBV30 CAWSGPGGWGGDYTF TGTGCCTGGAGTGGTCCGGGGGGATGGGGCGGAGACTACACCTTC
NA NA TRBJ1-5 TRBV19 CASSREVRDQPQHF TGTGCCAGTAGTAGGGAGGTCCGAGACCAGCCCCAGCATTTT
TRBD2 NA TRBJ2-1 TRBV6-2/TRBV6-3 CASSYSTSGVANEQFF TGTGCCAGCAGTTACAGCACTAGCGGGGTGGCCAATGAGCAGTTCTTC
NA NA TRBJ2-2 TRBV10-3 CAISEAASGRSTGELFF TGTGCCATCAGTGAGGCGGCGAGCGGGCGTAGCACCGGGGAGCTGTTTTTT
NA NA TRBJ1-1 TRBV18 CASSPQGLEAFF TGTGCCAGCTCTCCTCAGGGCCTAGAAGCTTTCTTT
TRBD2 few TRBJ2-1 TRBV19 CASSLGGARNEQFF TGTGCCAGTAGTCTCGGGGGGGCGCGAAATGAGCAGTTCTTC
NA NA TRBJ2-3 TRBV7-6 CASSLAGGLSTDTQYF TGTGCCAGCAGCTTAGCCGGGGGGCTCAGCACAGATACGCAGTATTTT
NA NA TRBJ2-7 TRBV11-3 CASSLDPGELTISYEQYF TGTGCCAGCAGCTTAGATCCCGGGGAACTCACCATCTCCTACGAGCAGTACTTC
NA NA TRBJ2-5 TRBV14 CASSPLGETQYF TGTGCCAGCAGCCCGCTAGGAGAGACCCAGTACTTC
NA NA TRBJ1-2 TRBV11-2 CASSLAAGNGYTF TGTGCCAGCAGCTTAGCTGCGGGGAATGGCTACACCTTC
TRBD1 NA TRBJ1-2 TRBV28 CASQTSGTGLNFYGYTF TGTGCCAGTCAAACCTCCGGGACAGGCCTTAATTTTTATGGCTACACCTTC
NA NA TRBJ2-7 TRBV4-1 CASSQGGGTYEQYF TGCGCCAGCAGCCAAGGCGGCGGAACCTACGAGCAGTACTTC
TRBD1 NA TRBJ1-1 TRBV28 CASSPPRDRGAGGTEAFF TGTGCCAGCAGTCCACCCCGGGACAGGGGGGCGGGCGGCACTGAAGCTTTCTTT
TRBD2 NA TRBJ2-2 TRBV7-2 CASSSFSSGNTGELFF TGTGCCAGCAGCTCCTTTTCTAGCGGGAACACCGGGGAGCTGTTTTTT
TRBD2 NA TRBJ2-7 TRBV19 CASSPLADSYEQYF TGTGCCAGTAGTCCCCTAGCGGACTCCTACGAGCAGTACTTC
TRBD1 NA TRBJ1-6 TRBV19 CASSIDFGQENSPLHF TGTGCCAGTAGTATAGATTTCGGACAGGAGAATTCACCCCTCCACTTT
NA NA TRBJ2-2 TRBV2 CASRSGVATGELFF TGTGCCAGCAGGTCCGGGGTGGCCACCGGGGAGCTGTTTTTT
NA NA TRBJ1-2 TRBV5-1 CASSLAKGANYGYTF TGCGCCAGCAGCTTGGCGAAGGGGGCTAACTATGGCTACACCTTC
NA NA TRBJ1-2 TRBV23-1 CASKGAGSRGSNYGYTF TGCGCCAGCAAAGGGGCGGGGTCGAGGGGATCTAACTATGGCTACACCTTC